This TCR beta chain was obtained from a study of neoadjuvant anti-PD-1 for oral cavity cancer. In this sample, this clone turned up a few times. Stated time point: after neoadjuvant nivolumab, at surgical resection. Profiled with immunoSEQ multiplex PCR; TCRdb holds only in-frame clones, not every one. The sample holds about 39,000 clones, 65% to 80% seen once. Germline CDR1 MGHRA, CDR2 YSYEKL. The CDR3 contains 11 residues. V was pared by 5 bases and J by 10 bases, with 11 bases between. The material sequenced was PBMCs, taken after nivolumab (anti-PD-1) treatment. The genes are TRBV4-1 and TRBJ1-1, with D possibly TRBD1 on 6 matching bases. The TCR comes from a person aged 40 to 85 with oral cavity squamous cell carcinoma. CDR3 in amino acids: CASSNTGRAFF. The DNA for the CDR3 is TGCGCCAGCAGCAATACAGGGAGAGCTTTCTTT.